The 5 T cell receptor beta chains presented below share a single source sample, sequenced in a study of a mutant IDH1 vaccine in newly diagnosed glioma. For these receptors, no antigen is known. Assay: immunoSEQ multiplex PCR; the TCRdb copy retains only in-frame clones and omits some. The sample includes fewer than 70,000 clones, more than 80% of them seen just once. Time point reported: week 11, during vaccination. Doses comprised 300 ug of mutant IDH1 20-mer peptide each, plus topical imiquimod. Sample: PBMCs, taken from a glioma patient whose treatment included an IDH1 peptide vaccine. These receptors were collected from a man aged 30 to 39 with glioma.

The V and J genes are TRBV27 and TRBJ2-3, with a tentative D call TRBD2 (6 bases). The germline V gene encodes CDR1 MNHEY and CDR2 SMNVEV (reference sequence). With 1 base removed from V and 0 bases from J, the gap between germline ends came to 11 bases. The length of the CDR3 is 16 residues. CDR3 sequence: CASSLWAGPSTDTQYF. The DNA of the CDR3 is TGTGCCAGCAGTTTATGGGCGGGACCTAGCACAGATACGCAGTATTTT.

As DNA, the CDR3 is TGTGCCAGTAGCCCGGGACCCAACAATGAGCAGTTCTTC. Translation: CASSPGPNNEQFF. The rearrangement links TRBV19 to TRBJ2-1, with D perhaps given as TRBD1 or TRBD2 (5 bases each). The CDR3 is made up of 13 amino acids. Between the trimmed V and J ends, which lost 6 bases and 5 bases, there was a span of 11 bases. The V gene's germline CDR1 is LNHDA and CDR2 SQIVND (reference sequence).

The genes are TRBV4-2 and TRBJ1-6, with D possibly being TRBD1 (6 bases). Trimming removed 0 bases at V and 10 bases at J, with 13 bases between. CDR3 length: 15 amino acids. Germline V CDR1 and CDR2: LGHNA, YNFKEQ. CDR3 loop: CASSQERVGGSPLHF. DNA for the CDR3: TGTGCCAGCAGCCAAGAGAGGGTGGGGGGCTCACCCCTCCACTTT.

CDR3 in DNA: TGTGCCAGCAGCAAAAGACCGGGGGCGGCCGCCAAAAACTATGGCTACACCTTC. Translated, it gives CASSKRPGAAAKNYGYTF. The rearrangement uses TRBV21-1 and TRBJ1-2. TRBV21-1 is deemed a pseudogene. There are 18 residues in the CDR3.

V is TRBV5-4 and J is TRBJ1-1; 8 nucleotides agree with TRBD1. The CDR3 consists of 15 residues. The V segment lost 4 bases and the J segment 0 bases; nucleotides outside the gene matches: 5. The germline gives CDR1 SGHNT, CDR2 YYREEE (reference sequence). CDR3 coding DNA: TGTGCCAGCAGCGGCGCAGGGGGCGTGAACACTGAAGCTTTCTTT. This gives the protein CASSGAGGVNTEAFF.